Sequencing of this TCR beta chain was carried out in a study of CD8+CD57+ T cells in acquired aplastic anemia. Looking at the study overall: Yields of DNA that came from sorted CD4+ and CD8+ cells averaged about 3.3 ug. Healthy donor CD4+ cell samples had a mean of around 11 million reads.

The study's findings and limits: Around 30 sequences, all CD8+ CDR3, were shared between patients and controls. Patients and healthy controls showed no significant CD8+ Simpson's diversity difference.

This clonotype turned up a few times. Its matching antigen is unknown. The junction departs from germline at one end; a sequencing error may be responsible. CDR3 length: 16 residues. The germline V gene has CDR1 MNHEY and CDR2 SVGEGT. TCR beta VDJ and CDR3 profiling used genomic DNA as template. Using its own MiXCR run on the reads, TCRdb lists one record per CDR3 protein. The sample holds about 160,000 distinct CDR3 sequences, roughly 40% seen once. The receptor comes from a human donor in good health. Input material: sorted CD4+, CD8+, or CD8+CD57+ T cells (not recorded which) from PBMCs. The chain carries TRBV6-2 or TRBV6-3 and TRBJ2-3, with 8 bases aligning to TRBD2. The CDR3 DNA follows: TGTGCCACCTTACCATGGACTAGCCTGAGCACAGATGCGCAGTATTTT. Its protein product is CATLPWTSLSTDAQYF.